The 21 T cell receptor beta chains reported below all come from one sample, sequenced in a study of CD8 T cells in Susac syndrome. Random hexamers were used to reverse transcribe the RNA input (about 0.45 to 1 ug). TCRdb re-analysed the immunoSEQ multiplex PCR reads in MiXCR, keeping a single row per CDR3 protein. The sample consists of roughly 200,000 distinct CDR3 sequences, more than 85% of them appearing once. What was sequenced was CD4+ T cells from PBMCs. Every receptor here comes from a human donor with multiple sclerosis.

The CDR3 reads CASGLVRGQMSSYNEQFF. The CDR3, as DNA: TGTGCTAGTGGTTTGGTACGAGGACAGATGAGCTCCTACAATGAGCAGTTCTTC. The chain joins TRBV12-5 to TRBJ2-1; D may be TRBD1 (6 bases). Trimming removed 0 bases from V and 0 bases from J, with 15 bases in between. Germline V gene data show CDR1 as LGHNT and CDR2 as FRNRAP. The CDR3 sequence is 18 residues long.

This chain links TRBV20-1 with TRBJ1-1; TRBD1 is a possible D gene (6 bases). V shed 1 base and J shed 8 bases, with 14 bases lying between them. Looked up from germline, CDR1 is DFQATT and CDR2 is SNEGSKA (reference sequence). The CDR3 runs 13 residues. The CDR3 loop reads CSARGATTGEAFF. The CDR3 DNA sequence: TGCAGTGCTAGAGGGGCTACAACAGGGGAAGCTTTCTTT.

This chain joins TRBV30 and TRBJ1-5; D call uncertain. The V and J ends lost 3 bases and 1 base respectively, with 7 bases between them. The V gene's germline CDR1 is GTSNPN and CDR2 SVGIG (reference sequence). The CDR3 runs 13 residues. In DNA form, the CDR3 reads TGTGCCTGGAGGGACGGAAGCAATCAGCCCCAGCATTTT. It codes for CAWRDGSNQPQHF.

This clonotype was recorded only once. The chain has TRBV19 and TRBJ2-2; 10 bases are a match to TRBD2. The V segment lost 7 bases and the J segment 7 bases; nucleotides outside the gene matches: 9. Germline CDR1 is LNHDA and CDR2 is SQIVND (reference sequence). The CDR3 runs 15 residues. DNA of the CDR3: TGTGCCAGTATCCCCGGGACTAGCGCGGTCGGGGAGCTGTTTTTT. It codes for CASIPGTSAVGELFF.

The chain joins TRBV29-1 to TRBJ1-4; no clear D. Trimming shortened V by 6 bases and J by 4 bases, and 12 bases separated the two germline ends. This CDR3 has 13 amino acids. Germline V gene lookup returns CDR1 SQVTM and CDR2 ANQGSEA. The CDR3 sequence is CSVIWALNEKLFF. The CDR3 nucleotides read TGCAGCGTGATTTGGGCCCTTAATGAAAAACTGTTTTTT. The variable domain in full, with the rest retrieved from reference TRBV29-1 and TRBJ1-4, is SAVISQKPSRDICQRGTSLTIQCQVDSQVTMMFWYRQQPGQSLTLIATANQGSEATYESGFVIDKFPISRPNLTFSTLTVSNMSPEDSSIYLCSVIWALNEKLFFGSGTQLSVL.

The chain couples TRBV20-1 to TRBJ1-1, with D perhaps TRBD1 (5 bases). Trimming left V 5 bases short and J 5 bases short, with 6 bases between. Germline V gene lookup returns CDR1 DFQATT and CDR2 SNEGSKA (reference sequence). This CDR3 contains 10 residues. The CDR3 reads CSAWGTEAFF. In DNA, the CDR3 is TGCAGTGCTTGGGGGACTGAAGCTTTCTTT.

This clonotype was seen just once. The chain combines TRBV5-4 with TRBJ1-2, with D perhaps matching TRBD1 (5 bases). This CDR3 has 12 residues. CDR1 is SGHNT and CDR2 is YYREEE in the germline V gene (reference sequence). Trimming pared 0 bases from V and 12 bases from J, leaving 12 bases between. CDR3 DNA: TGTGCCAGCAGCTTGGACGGCAGGGAAGACACCTTC. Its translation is CASSLDGREDTF.

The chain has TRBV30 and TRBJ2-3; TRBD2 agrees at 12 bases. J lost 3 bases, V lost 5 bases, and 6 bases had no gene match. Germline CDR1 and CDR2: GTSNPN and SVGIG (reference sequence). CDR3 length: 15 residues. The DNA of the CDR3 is TGTGCCTGGCGGACTAGCGGGGTCAAAACAGATACGCAGTATTTT. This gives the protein CAWRTSGVKTDTQYF.

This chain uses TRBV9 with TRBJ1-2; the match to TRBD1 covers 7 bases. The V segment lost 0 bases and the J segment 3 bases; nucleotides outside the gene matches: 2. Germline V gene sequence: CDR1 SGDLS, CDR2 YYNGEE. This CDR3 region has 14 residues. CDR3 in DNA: TGTGCCAGCAGCGTAGGAACAGGGGACTATGGCTACACCTTC. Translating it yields CASSVGTGDYGYTF.

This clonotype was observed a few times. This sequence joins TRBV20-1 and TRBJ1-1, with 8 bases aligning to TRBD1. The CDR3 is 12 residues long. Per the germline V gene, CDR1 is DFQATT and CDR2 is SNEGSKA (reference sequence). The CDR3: CSGQGWNTEAFF. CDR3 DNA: TGCAGCGGACAGGGCTGGAACACTGAAGCTTTCTTT.

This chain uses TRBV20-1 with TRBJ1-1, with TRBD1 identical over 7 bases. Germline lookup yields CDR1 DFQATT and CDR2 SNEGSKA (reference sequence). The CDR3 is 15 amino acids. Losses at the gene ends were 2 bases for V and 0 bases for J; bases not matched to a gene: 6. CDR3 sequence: CSARRRGGMNTEAFF. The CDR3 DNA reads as TGCAGTGCTAGACGCAGGGGGGGCATGAACACTGAAGCTTTCTTT.

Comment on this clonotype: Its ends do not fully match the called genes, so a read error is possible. CDR3 loop: CASRYRDVYSGANVLTF. Here the CDR3 DNA reads TGTGCCAGCAGGTACCGGGACGTCTACTCTGGGGCCAACGTCCTGACCTTC. J is TRBJ2-6 and V is TRBV11-2; D is tentatively TRBD1 or TRBD2 (5 bases each). The CDR3 covers 17 residues. Germline V gene lookup returns CDR1 SGHAT and CDR2 FQNNGV.

The CDR3 here is CASSLQGGGVADTQYF. CDR3 DNA: TGTGCCAGCAGCCTTCAGGGCGGGGGAGTCGCAGATACGCAGTATTTT. This chain connects TRBV7-8 to TRBJ2-3; TRBD2 matches at 7 bases. The V segment lost 5 bases and the J segment 4 bases; nucleotides outside the gene matches: 12. The CDR3 has 16 amino acids. CDR1 is SGHVS, CDR2 FQNEAQ, per germline.

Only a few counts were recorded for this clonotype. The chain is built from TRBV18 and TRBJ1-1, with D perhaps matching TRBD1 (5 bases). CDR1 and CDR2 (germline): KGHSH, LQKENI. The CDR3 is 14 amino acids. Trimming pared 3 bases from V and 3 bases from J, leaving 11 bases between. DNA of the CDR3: TGTGCCAGCTCACCCCAGGGTCGAGACACTGAAGCTTTCTTT. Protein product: CASSPQGRDTEAFF.

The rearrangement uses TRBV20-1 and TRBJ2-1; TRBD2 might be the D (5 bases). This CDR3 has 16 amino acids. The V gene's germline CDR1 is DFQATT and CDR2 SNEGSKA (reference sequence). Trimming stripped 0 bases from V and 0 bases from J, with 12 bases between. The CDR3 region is CSARDSARSSYNEQFF. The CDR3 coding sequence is TGCAGTGCTAGAGATAGCGCGAGGAGCTCCTACAATGAGCAGTTCTTC.

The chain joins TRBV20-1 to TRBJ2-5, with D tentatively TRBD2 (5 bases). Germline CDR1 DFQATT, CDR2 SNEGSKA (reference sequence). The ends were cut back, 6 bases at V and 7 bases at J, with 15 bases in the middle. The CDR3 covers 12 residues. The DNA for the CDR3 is TGCAGTGCAAGACTGGGCGAGGGGACCCAGTACTTC. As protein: CSARLGEGTQYF.

The CDR3 DNA reads TGTGCCAGCAGTTTGGGTAGGGGGTCAACTATTGGCTACACCTTC. This gives the protein CASSLGRGSTIGYTF. The chain has TRBV27 and TRBJ1-2; TRBD1 might be the D (6 bases). Per germline, CDR1 MNHEY and CDR2 SMNVEV (reference sequence). Trimming took 3 bases from V and 7 from J, leaving 18 bases between them. CDR3 length equals 15 residues.

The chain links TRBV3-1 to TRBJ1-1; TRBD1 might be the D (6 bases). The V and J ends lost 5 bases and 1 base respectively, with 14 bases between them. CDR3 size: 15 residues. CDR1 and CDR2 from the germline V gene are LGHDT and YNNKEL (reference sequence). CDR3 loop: CASSGRAGANTEAFF. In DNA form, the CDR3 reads TGTGCCAGCAGCGGCCGGGCAGGGGCGAACACTGAAGCTTTCTTT. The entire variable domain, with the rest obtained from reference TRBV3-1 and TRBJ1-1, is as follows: DTAVSQTPKYLVTQMGNDKSIKCEQNLGHDTMYWYKQDSKKFLKIMFSYNNKELIINETVPNRFSPKSPDKAHLNLHINSLELGDSAVYFCASSGRAGANTEAFFGQGTRLTVV.

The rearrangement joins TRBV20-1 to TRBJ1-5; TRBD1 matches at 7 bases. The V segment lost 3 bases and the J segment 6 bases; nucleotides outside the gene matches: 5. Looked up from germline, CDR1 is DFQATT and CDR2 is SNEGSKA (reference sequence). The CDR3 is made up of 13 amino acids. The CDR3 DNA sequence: TGCAGTGCTAGGACAGGGCTGGGTCAGCCCCAGCATTTT. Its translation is CSARTGLGQPQHF.

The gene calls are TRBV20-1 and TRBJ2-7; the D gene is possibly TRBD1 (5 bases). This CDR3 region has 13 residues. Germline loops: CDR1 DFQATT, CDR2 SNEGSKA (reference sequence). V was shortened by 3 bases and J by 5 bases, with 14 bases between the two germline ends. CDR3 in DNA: TGCAGTGCTAGGGGGCCGTATGGCAACGAGCAGTACTTC. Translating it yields CSARGPYGNEQYF.

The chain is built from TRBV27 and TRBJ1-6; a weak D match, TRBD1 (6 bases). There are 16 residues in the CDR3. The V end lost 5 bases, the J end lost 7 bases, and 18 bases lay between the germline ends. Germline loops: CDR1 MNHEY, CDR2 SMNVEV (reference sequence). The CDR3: CASSTPGGPENSPLHF. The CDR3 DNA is TGTGCCAGCAGTACCCCCGGGGGGCCGGAAAATTCACCCCTCCACTTT.